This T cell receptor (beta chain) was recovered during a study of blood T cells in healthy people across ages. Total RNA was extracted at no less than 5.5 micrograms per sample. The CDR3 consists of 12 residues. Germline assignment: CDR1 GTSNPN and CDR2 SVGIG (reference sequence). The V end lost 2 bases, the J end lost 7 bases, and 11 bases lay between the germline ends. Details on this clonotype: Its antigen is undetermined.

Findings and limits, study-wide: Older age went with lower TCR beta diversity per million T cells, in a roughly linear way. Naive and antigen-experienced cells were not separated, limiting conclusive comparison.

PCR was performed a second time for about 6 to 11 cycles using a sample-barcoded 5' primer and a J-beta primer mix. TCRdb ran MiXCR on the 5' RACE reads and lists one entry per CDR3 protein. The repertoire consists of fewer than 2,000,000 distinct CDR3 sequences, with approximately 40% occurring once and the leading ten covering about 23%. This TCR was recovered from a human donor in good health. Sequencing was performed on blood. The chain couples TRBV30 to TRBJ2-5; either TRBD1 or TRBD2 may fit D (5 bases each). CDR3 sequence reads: CAWSPGPGTQYF. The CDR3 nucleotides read TGTGCCTGGAGTCCGGGACCGGGGACCCAGTACTTC.